The clone carrying this T cell receptor beta chain has more than one count but fewer than ten. The source of the sample is a study of T cells in Graves' hyperthyroidism and ophthalmopathy. Across the whole study: The authors collected peripheral blood at initial diagnosis, before any treatment.

From germline, CDR1 is SGHRS and CDR2 YFSETQ. The CDR3 is 14 residues long. V lost 0 bases, J lost 7 bases, and 3 bases stayed unmatched. TCR beta CDR3 regions were amplified from RNA. Initially, a first-round RT-PCR of the TCR CDR3 employed the HTBI primer set. One entry per CDR3 protein results from TCRdb running MiXCR on the multiplex PCR reads. This table holds around 290,000 distinct CDR3 sequences, around 15% found once. Sequencing was carried out using blood. V is TRBV5-1 and J is TRBJ2-1; 8 bases align to TRBD2. The clonotype comes from a woman aged 60 to 75 with Graves' ophthalmopathy. The CDR3 region is CASSLVTGGNEQFF. CDR3 nucleotides: TGCGCCAGCAGCTTGGTTACGGGAGGGAATGAGCAGTTCTTC. Combining the CDR3 with reference TRBV5-1 and TRBJ2-1 gives the whole variable domain KAGVTQTPRYLIKTRGQQVTLSCSPISGHRSVSWYQQTPGQGLQFLFEYFSETQRNKGNFPGRFSGRQFSNSRSEMNVSTLELGDSALYLCASSLVTGGNEQFFGPGTRLTVL.